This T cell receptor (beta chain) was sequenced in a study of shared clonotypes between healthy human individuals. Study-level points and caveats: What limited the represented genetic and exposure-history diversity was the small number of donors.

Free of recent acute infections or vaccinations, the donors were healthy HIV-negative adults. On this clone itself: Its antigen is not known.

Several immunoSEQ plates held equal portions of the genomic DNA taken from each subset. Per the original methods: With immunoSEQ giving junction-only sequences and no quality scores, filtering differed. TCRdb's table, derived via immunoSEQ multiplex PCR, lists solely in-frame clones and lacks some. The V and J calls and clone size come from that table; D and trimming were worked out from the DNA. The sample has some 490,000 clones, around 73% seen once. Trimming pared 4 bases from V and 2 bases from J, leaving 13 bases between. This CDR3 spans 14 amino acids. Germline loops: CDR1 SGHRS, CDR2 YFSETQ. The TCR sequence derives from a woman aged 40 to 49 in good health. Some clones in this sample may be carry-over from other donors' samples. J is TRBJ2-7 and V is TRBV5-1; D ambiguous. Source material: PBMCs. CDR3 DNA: TGCGCCAGCAGCCTGGAGTACTCCGCCTACGAGCAGTACTTC. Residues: CASSLEYSAYEQYF.